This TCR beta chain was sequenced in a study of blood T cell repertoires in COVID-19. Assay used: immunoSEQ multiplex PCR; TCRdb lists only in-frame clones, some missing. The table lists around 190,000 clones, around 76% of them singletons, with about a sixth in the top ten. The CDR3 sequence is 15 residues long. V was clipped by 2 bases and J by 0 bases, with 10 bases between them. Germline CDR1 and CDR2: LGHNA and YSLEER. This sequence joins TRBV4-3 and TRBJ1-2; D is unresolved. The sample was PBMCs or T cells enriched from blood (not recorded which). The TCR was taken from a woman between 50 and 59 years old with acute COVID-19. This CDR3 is CASSQYTSANYGYTF. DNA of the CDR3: TGCGCCAGCAGCCAATATACATCAGCTAACTATGGCTACACCTTC.